This TCR beta chain was profiled in a study of blood T cell repertoires in COVID-19. Study-level information: COVID-19 samples collected from the United States, Italy and Spain covered acute and convalescent phases. Nucleic acid was either cDNA or gDNA, and it came from T cells, B-cell-depleted T cells, or PBMCs.

In the study's own analysis: Amplification of reference gene primers was used by the study to estimate nucleated cell counts. The repertoire was sequenced with immunoSEQ multiplex PCR; TCRdb's copy has only in-frame clones and lacks some. The DNA was the basis for D and trimming; V, J and clone size are from that table. The data hold 230,000 or so clones, with less than 90% observed a single time. With V trimmed by 4 bases and J by 4 bases, 3 bases remained unmatched. Germline V gene data show CDR1 as SEHNR and CDR2 as FQNEAQ (reference sequence). This CDR3 spans 14 amino acids. This clone has more than one count but fewer than ten.

This rearrangement joins TRBV7-9 to TRBJ1-5; 8 bases match TRBD1. Sequencing was done on a sample of peripheral blood. The receptor comes from a man between 40 and 49 years old with active or convalescent COVID-19. CDR3 loop: CASSSTGENQPQHF. The CDR3 nucleotides read TGTGCCAGCAGCTCGACAGGGGAGAATCAGCCCCAGCATTTT.